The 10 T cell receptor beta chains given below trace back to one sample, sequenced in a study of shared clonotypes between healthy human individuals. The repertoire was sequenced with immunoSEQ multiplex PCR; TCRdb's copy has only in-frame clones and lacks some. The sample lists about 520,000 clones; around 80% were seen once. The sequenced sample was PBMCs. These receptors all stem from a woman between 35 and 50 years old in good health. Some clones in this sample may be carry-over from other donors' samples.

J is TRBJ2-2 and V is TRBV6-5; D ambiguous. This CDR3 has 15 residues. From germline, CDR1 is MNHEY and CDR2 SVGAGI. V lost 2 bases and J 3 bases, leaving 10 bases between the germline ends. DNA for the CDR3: TGTGCCAGCAGTTACAGGCTACGCGACACCGGGGAGCTGTTTTTT. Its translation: CASSYRLRDTGELFF.

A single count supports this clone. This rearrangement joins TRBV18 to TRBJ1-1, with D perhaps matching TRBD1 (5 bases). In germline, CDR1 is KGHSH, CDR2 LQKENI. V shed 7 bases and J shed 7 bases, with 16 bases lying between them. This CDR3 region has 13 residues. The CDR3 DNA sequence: TGTGCCAGCTTGGGTCTCAAAAGGGGTGAAGCTTTCTTT. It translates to CASLGLKRGEAFF.

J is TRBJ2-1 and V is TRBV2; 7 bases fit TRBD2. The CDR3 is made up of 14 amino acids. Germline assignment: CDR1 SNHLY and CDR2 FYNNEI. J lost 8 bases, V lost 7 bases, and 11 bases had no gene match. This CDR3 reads CASTLTSIVHEQFF. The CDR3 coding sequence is TGTGCCAGCACCCTGACTAGCATCGTCCATGAGCAGTTCTTC.

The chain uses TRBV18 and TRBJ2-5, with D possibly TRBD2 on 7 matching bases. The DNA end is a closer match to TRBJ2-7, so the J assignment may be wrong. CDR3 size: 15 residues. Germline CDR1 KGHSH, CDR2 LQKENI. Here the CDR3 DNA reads TGTGCCAGCTCACTCGGGTGGGGGGGCTTCGACGAGCAGTACTTC. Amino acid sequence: CASSLGWGGFDEQYF.

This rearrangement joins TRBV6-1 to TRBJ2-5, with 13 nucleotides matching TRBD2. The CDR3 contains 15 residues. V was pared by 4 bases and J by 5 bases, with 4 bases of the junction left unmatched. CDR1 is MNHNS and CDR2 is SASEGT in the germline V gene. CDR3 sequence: CASSAGLAGVETQYF. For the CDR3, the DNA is TGTGCCAGCAGTGCAGGACTAGCGGGAGTGGAGACCCAGTACTTC.

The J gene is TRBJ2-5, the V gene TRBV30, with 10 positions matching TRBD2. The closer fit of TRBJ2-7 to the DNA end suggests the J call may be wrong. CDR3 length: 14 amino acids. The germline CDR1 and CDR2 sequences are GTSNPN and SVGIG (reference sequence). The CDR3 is CAWSGLAGAYEQYF. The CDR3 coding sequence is TGTGCCTGGAGTGGCCTAGCGGGGGCCTACGAGCAGTACTTC.

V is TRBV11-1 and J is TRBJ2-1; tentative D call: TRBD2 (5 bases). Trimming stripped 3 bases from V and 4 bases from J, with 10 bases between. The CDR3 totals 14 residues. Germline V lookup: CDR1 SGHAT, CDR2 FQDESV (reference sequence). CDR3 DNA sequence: TGTGCCAGCAGCTTGCGGGTCGATTACAATGAGCAGTTCTTC. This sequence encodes CASSLRVDYNEQFF.

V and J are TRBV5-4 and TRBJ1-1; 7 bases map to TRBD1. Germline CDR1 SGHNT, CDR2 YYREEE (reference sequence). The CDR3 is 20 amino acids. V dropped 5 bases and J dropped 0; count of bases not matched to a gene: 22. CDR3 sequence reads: CASSPYSPGTVYLLNTEAFF. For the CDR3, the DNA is TGTGCCAGCAGTCCGTACTCACCCGGGACAGTCTACCTACTGAACACTGAAGCTTTCTTT.

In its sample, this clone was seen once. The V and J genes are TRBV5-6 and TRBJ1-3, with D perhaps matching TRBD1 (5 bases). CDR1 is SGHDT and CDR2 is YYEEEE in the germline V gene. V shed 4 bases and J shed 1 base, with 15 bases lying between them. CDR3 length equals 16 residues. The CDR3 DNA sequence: TGTGCCAGCAGCCCCTCCTTGTGGGGGTCTGGAAACACCATATATTTT. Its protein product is CASSPSLWGSGNTIYF.

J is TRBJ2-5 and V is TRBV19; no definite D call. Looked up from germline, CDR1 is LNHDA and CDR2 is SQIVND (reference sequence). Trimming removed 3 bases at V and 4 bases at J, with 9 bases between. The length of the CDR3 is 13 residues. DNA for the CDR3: TGTGCCAGTAGTATTGTTACTCGAGAGACCCAGTACTTC. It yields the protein CASSIVTRETQYF.